Listed here are 31 T cell receptor beta chains from one sample, sequenced in a study of blood T cell repertoires in COVID-19. Produced via immunoSEQ multiplex PCR; TCRdb's table is partial and in-frame only. The profile covers about 160,000 clones, with over 80% appearing a single time and about 10% taken by the ten largest. Source material: peripheral blood. The receptor set was obtained from a woman aged 80 or older with active or convalescent COVID-19.

V gene TRBV5-1 combines with J gene TRBJ1-1; the D is unclear. The length of the CDR3 is 14 residues. V dropped 4 bases and J dropped 4 bases, with 14 bases sitting between them. Germline CDR1 reads SGHRS; CDR2 reads YFSETQ. The CDR3 DNA follows: TGCGCCAGCAGCCCGACGGCGGGGAGCACTGAAGCTTTCTTT. It translates to CASSPTAGSTEAFF.

The rearrangement uses TRBV11-2 and TRBJ1-2; the D gene is possibly TRBD1 (6 bases). CDR1 is SGHAT, CDR2 FQNNGV, per germline. The CDR3 totals 14 residues. V was trimmed by 5 bases and J by 6 bases, leaving 16 bases between them. The CDR3 DNA reads as TGTGCCAGCAGCCTAGGGGGGGTAGGGGATGGCTACACCTTC. Amino acid sequence: CASSLGGVGDGYTF.

The CDR3 DNA reads TGTGCCAGCTCACTTCGATCGACTAGGGTGGATGAGCAGTTCTTC. Residues: CASSLRSTRVDEQFF. The V gene is TRBV18, the J gene TRBJ2-1; perhaps TRBD2 as D (6 bases). CDR1 KGHSH and CDR2 LQKENI come from the germline V gene. The length of the CDR3 is 15 residues. The V and J ends lost 4 bases and 8 bases respectively, with 18 bases between them.

The V and J genes are TRBV12-5 and TRBJ1-2; 7 positions match TRBD1. V trimming: 1 base; J trimming: 6 bases; junction bases outside the gene matches: 5. Per the germline V gene, CDR1 is LGHNT and CDR2 is FRNRAP. The CDR3 consists of 14 residues. CDR3 sequence reads: CASGLDDREDGYTF. The CDR3 bases are TGTGCTAGTGGTTTGGATGACAGGGAGGATGGCTACACCTTC.

Only one count was recorded for this clone. The chain carries TRBV5-6 and TRBJ1-3, with 7 bases lining up with TRBD1. Germline-derived CDR1 and CDR2 are SGHDT and YYEEEE. After removal of 0 bases from V and 2 bases from J, the junction contained 2 bases not matched to a gene. This CDR3 contains 15 residues. CDR3 DNA: TGTGCCAGCAGCTTGGGCGGGACAGCTGGAAACACCATATATTTT. The encoded protein is CASSLGGTAGNTIYF. Together with reference TRBV5-6 and TRBJ1-3, the CDR3 gives the full variable domain: DAGVTQSPTHLIKTRGQQVTLRCSPKSGHDTVSWYQQALGQGPQFIFQYYEEEERQRGNFPDRFSGHQFPNYSSELNVNALLLGDSALYLCASSLGGTAGNTIYFGEGSWLTVV.

The genes are TRBV20-1 and TRBJ2-1; TRBD2 matches 14 bases. The V gene end was trimmed by 5 bases and the J gene end by 6 bases; junction bases not matched to a gene: 6. The CDR3 has 15 residues. Per germline, CDR1 DFQATT and CDR2 SNEGSKA (reference sequence). CDR3 in DNA: TGCAGTGCTCGTGGACTAGCGGGGGGACGCAATGAGCAGTTCTTC. Translated, it gives CSARGLAGGRNEQFF.

V gene TRBV4-2 combines with J gene TRBJ1-2; D is unclear. CDR1 and CDR2 (germline): LGHNA, YNFKEQ. Trimming took off 0 bases at V and 5 bases at J, with 13 bases between the two ends. This CDR3 region has 15 residues. This chain's CDR3 is CASSQERIPLYGYTF. The CDR3 DNA reads TGTGCCAGCAGCCAAGAAAGGATACCACTATATGGCTACACCTTC.

The rearrangement links TRBV7-9 to TRBJ1-3, with D possibly being TRBD1 (5 bases). CDR1 is SEHNR and CDR2 is FQNEAQ in the germline V gene (reference sequence). CDR3 length: 11 residues. With 6 bases removed from V and 7 bases from J, the gap between germline ends came to 7 bases. CDR3 in DNA: TGTGCCAGCAGTTCAGGGAACACCATATATTTT. Its translation: CASSSGNTIYF.

The V and J genes are TRBV6-6 and TRBJ2-1, with 8 bases aligning to TRBD2. Losses at the gene ends were 5 bases for V and 0 bases for J; bases not matched to a gene: 18. The CDR3 consists of 20 residues. The germline CDR1 and CDR2 sequences are MNHNY and SVGAGI (reference sequence). The CDR3 here is CASSPQLGNSGASSYNEQFF. As DNA, the CDR3 is TGTGCCAGCAGTCCTCAGTTGGGGAATAGCGGGGCGAGCTCCTACAATGAGCAGTTCTTC.

This clone appeared once. The chain joins TRBV29-1 to TRBJ1-2; D is possibly TRBD1 (5 bases). From germline, CDR1 is SQVTM and CDR2 ANQGSEA. The CDR3 runs to 14 residues. V was pared by 1 base and J by 4 bases, with 13 bases between. The DNA of the CDR3 is TGCAGCGTTGAAGCCCGGGAGGGGACCTATGGCTACACCTTC. It codes for CSVEAREGTYGYTF.

The chain couples TRBV5-1 to TRBJ2-7; 7 nucleotides agree with TRBD1. Germline lookup yields CDR1 SGHRS and CDR2 YFSETQ. The CDR3 loop spans 15 amino acids. Germline trimming cut 0 bases from V and 5 bases from J; bases unmatched to any gene: 8. CDR3 protein: CASSLGDRERDEQYF. The CDR3 DNA is TGCGCCAGCAGCTTGGGTGACAGGGAAAGGGACGAGCAGTACTTC.

The V call is TRBV6-5, the J call TRBJ1-1; 11 bases map to TRBD1. The CDR3 runs to 13 residues. Germline V CDR1 and CDR2: MNHEY, SVGAGI. The junction had 8 bases not matched to a gene; V was cut back by 6 bases and J by 11 bases. CDR3 sequence (DNA): TGTGCCAGCAGCTCCGGACAGGGGGCGTACGCTTTCTTT. Translation: CASSSGQGAYAFF.

The chain carries TRBV11-3 and TRBJ2-7; 7 bases fit TRBD2. V lost 1 base to trimming and J lost 3 bases; unmatched junction nucleotides: 6. The CDR3 runs to 15 residues. Germline loops: CDR1 SGHNT, CDR2 YENEEA. The DNA for the CDR3 is TGTGCCAGCAGCTTAGTCGCTAGCGGTAACTACGAGCAGTACTTC. Translation gives CASSLVASGNYEQYF.

This sequence joins TRBV19 and TRBJ1-5; D may be TRBD1 (5 bases). The CDR3 consists of 12 residues. Germline-derived CDR1 and CDR2 are LNHDA and SQIVND (reference sequence). This CDR3 is CPGGESNQPQHF. The CDR3 bases are TGTCCCGGGGGGGAAAGCAATCAGCCCCAGCATTTT.

This chain links TRBV6-2 or TRBV6-3 with TRBJ1-5; D ambiguous. CDR1 is MNHEY, CDR2 SVGEGT, per germline. CDR3 length equals 15 residues. The V end was cut by 5 bases, the J end by 6 bases, with 17 bases between. The chain's CDR3 is CASSRPGGLGQPQHF. DNA for the CDR3: TGTGCCAGCAGTAGACCCGGAGGGCTGGGTCAGCCCCAGCATTTT.

The chain employs TRBV10-1 and TRBJ2-3; D unresolved. V lost 6 bases, J lost 2 bases, and 12 bases lay in between. This CDR3 spans 14 amino acids. Germline-derived CDR1 and CDR2 are WNHNN and SYGVQD (reference sequence). The CDR3 coding sequence is TGCGCCAGCAGGCCCACAGAGACCACAGATACGCAGTATTTT. Its translation: CASRPTETTDTQYF.

The chain carries TRBV12-3 or TRBV12-4 and TRBJ1-2; D might be TRBD1 (6 bases). V was cut by 3 bases and J by 7 bases, with 12 bases left in between. The CDR3 is 13 amino acids. The CDR3 DNA sequence: TGTGCCAGCAGTTTGGACAGCTCTCTTGGCTACACCTTC. This translates into CASSLDSSLGYTF.

This rearrangement joins TRBV9 to TRBJ2-2; 11 bases align to TRBD2. Per germline, CDR1 SGDLS and CDR2 YYNGEE. J gave up 4 bases and V 3 bases, and 5 bases lay outside the gene matches. This CDR3 is 16 amino acids long. The CDR3 reads CASSGVAGGLTGELFF. CDR3 in DNA: TGTGCCAGCAGCGGGGTAGCGGGGGGGCTCACCGGGGAGCTGTTTTTT.

The chain joins TRBV4-2 to TRBJ2-1, with D tentatively TRBD2 (5 bases). The CDR3 has 17 residues. Trimming left V 0 bases short and J 4 bases short, with 16 bases between. Germline V gene lookup returns CDR1 LGHNA and CDR2 YNFKEQ. CDR3 bases: TGTGCCAGCAGCCAAGATCATCGGGCTAGCCCTTACAATGAGCAGTTCTTC. Its translation is CASSQDHRASPYNEQFF.

This rearrangement joins TRBV19 to TRBJ2-2; possibly TRBD1 for D (6 bases). Trimming pared 3 bases from V and 0 bases from J, leaving 32 bases between. This CDR3 region has 23 residues. Germline CDR1 and CDR2: LNHDA and SQIVND (reference sequence). This CDR3 is CASSILSHRVKFVGLPNTGELFF. The DNA of the CDR3 is TGTGCCAGTAGTATCCTCTCCCACAGGGTAAAATTTGTCGGCCTCCCGAACACCGGGGAGCTGTTTTTT.

The chain employs TRBV24-1 and TRBJ2-2, with 7 bases identical to TRBD1. V was clipped by 3 bases and J by 6 bases; unmatched bases: 0. The CDR3 loop spans 13 amino acids. CDR1 and CDR2 (germline): KGHDR, SFDVKD. The CDR3: CATSDTGAGELFF. The CDR3 region has the DNA TGTGCCACCAGTGATACAGGGGCCGGGGAGCTGTTTTTT.

This rearrangement joins TRBV11-2 to TRBJ1-1, with a weak D call TRBD1 (5 bases). The V end lost 3 bases, the J end lost 4 bases, and 9 bases lay between the germline ends. The CDR3 runs 13 residues. The germline V gene has CDR1 SGHAT and CDR2 FQNNGV. The CDR3 loop is CASSFTGPTEAFF. CDR3 coding DNA: TGTGCCAGCAGCTTTACAGGACCCACTGAAGCTTTCTTT.

This sequence joins TRBV6-5 and TRBJ1-2; TRBD1 matches at 8 bases. The CDR3 covers 14 residues. With 7 bases clipped from V and 8 bases from J, the junction kept 12 bases outside the gene matches. CDR1 is MNHEY and CDR2 is SVGAGI in the germline V gene. The CDR3 spells CASNSGGQYRGYTF. The CDR3 coding sequence is TGTGCCAGCAACTCAGGGGGCCAGTATCGGGGCTACACCTTC.

On this clone: A read error may account for a junction end that differs from germline. Other DNA sequences in this specimen translate into the identical CDR3. The chain carries TRBV18 and TRBJ1-2; D call uncertain. The germline CDR1 and CDR2 sequences are KGHSH and LQKENI. The CDR3 is 15 amino acids. The DNA for the CDR3 is TGTGCCAGCTCACCACGAGCGAGGGAACGGGATGGCTATACCTTC. This translates into CASSPRARERDGYTF.

The chain has TRBV5-1 and TRBJ1-1, with D tentatively TRBD1 (6 bases). Germline CDR1 reads SGHRS; CDR2 reads YFSETQ. V dropped 7 bases and J dropped 4 bases, with 17 bases sitting between them. This CDR3 is 14 amino acids long. CDR3 sequence (DNA): TGCGCCAGCTACGTGGCGGGGGCAAGCACTGAAGCTTTCTTT. As protein: CASYVAGASTEAFF.

CDR3 coding DNA: TGTGCCAGTAGTATAGATGGACAGGGGCCCGCGGGAGGCTACACCTTC. Its protein product is CASSIDGQGPAGGYTF. The V call is TRBV19, the J call TRBJ1-2; the match to TRBD1 covers 9 bases. V was pared by 0 bases and J by 8 bases, with 10 bases of the junction left unmatched. The CDR3 spans 16 residues. In germline, CDR1 is LNHDA, CDR2 SQIVND (reference sequence).

This chain joins TRBV12-3 or TRBV12-4 and TRBJ1-1, with D uncertain. CDR3 length equals 13 residues. With 1 base removed from V and 4 bases from J, the gap between germline ends came to 7 bases. The CDR3, as DNA: TGTGCCAGCAGTTTAGTGCCGCGCACTGAAGCTTTCTTT. This sequence encodes CASSLVPRTEAFF.

In this sample, this clone turned up once. The chain carries TRBV14 and TRBJ1-1, with 9 bases fitting TRBD1. The CDR3 runs to 20 residues. Losses at the gene ends were 0 bases for V and 0 bases for J; bases not matched to a gene: 14. In germline, CDR1 is SGHDN, CDR2 FVKESK. The CDR3 bases are TGTGCCAGCAGCCAAGATTACAGGGGGCGTGATGGGGAGATGAACACTGAAGCTTTCTTT. This codes for CASSQDYRGRDGEMNTEAFF.

This chain uses TRBV30 with TRBJ1-1, with D unresolved. V gave up 0 bases and J gave up 8 bases, with 19 bases separating them. Germline V gene sequence: CDR1 GTSNPN, CDR2 SVGIG (reference sequence). The CDR3 consists of 15 residues. The CDR3: CAWSVPGGPTAEAFF. In DNA, the CDR3 is TGTGCCTGGAGTGTACCCGGCGGCCCGACGGCCGAAGCTTTCTTT.

The chain employs TRBV4-3 and TRBJ2-1; 7 positions match TRBD2. This CDR3 contains 15 residues. Germline loops: CDR1 LGHNA, CDR2 YSLEER. The ends lost 2 bases at V and 4 bases at J; junction bases unmatched: 5. CDR3 region: CASSQMAGEYNEQFF. Written as DNA, the CDR3 is TGCGCCAGCAGCCAAATGGCGGGGGAGTACAATGAGCAGTTCTTC.

With regard to this clone: This likely comes from a read error, as the CDR3 has no conserved phenylalanine or tryptophan at its end. No DNA is shown, since the ends of the CDR3 on it are uncertain; the CDR3 is the one TCRdb lists. The chain employs TRBV10-3 and TRBJ1-4; the listed D gene, TRBD1, was not tested against the DNA. The CDR3 numbers 10 amino acids, ends counted. The germline V gene has CDR1 ENHRY and CDR2 SYGVKD. CDR3 residues: CAIRGWDSTI.